Given below is one T cell receptor (beta chain) in context. This entry comes from a study of T cells in localized non-small cell lung cancer. V was pared by 0 bases and J by 5 bases, with 6 bases between. This CDR3 spans 13 amino acids. CDR1 and CDR2 (germline): SGHRS, YFSETQ. The table came from immunoSEQ multiplex PCR; TCRdb's copy has only in-frame clones and leaves some out. The sample has tens of thousands of clones, roughly 89% seen once. This receptor was obtained from a man between 40 and 70 years old with stage I squamous cell lung carcinoma. The material sequenced was peripheral blood, taken before any cancer treatment. The chain is built from TRBV5-1 and TRBJ2-1; D uncertain. CDR3 coding DNA: TGCGCCAGCAGCTTGGGGAGAGACAATGAGCAGTTCTTC. The encoded protein is CASSLGRDNEQFF.